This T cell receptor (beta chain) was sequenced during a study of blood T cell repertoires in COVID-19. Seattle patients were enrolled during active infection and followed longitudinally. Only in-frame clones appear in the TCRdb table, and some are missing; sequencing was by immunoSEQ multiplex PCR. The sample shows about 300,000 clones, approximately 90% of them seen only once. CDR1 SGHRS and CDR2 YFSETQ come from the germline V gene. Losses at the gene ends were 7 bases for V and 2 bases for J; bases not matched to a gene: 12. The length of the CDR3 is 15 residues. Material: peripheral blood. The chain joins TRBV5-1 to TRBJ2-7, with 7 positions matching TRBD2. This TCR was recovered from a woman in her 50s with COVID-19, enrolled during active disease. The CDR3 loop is CASAPAGTNPYEQYF. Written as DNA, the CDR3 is TGCGCCAGCGCCCCCGCCGGGACTAACCCCTACGAGCAGTACTTC.